This is a list of T cell receptor beta chains from one sample in a study of blood T cell repertoires in COVID-19. Sequencing used immunoSEQ multiplex PCR; TCRdb keeps in-frame clones, though not all of them. The table includes under 110,000 clones, approximately 87% detected once. The source material was peripheral blood. The receptors were sampled from a woman in her 30s with acute or convalescent COVID-19. CDR3s include the opening cysteine and the closing phenylalanine or tryptophan. D genes are given only for firm matches. Where a row states a size, it is once, few, many or the class of an expanded clone; other rows omit it.

D | J | V | size | CDR3 | DNA
TRBD2 | TRBJ2-1 | TRBV7-2 | . | CASSKGLAGDSSYNEQFF | TGTGCCAGCAGCAAGGGACTAGCGGGAGATAGCTCCTACAATGAGCAGTTCTTC
. | TRBJ2-5 | TRBV30 | . | CACTPGHGETQYF | TGTGCCTGCACACCGGGACACGGAGAGACCCAGTACTTC
. | TRBJ1-1 | TRBV2 | . | CASSEAGADTEAFF | TGTGCCAGCAGTGAAGCGGGGGCCGACACTGAAGCTTTCTTT
. | TRBJ1-2 | TRBV28 | . | CASSLRGGRGYTF | TGTGCCAGCAGTTTGCGGGGGGGGCGCGGCTACACCTTC
TRBD1 | TRBJ1-2 | TRBV29-1 | . | CSVDGRQGNYGYTF | TGCAGCGTTGATGGGAGACAGGGGAACTATGGCTACACCTTC
TRBD1 | TRBJ1-2 | TRBV5-4 | few | CASSGTGYGYTF | TGTGCCAGCAGCGGGACAGGGTATGGCTACACCTTC
. | TRBJ1-2 | TRBV12-5 | once | CASGRSDSYGYTF | TGTGCTAGTGGTCGCTCAGACAGCTATGGCTACACCTTC
TRBD1 | TRBJ2-7 | TRBV18 | . | CASSPPRTGNEQYF | TGTGCCAGCTCACCACCACGGACAGGGAACGAGCAGTACTTC
. | TRBJ2-3 | TRBV18 | . | CASSPFLTDTQYF | TGTGCCAGCTCACCCTTTCTCACAGATACGCAGTATTTT
TRBD1 | TRBJ2-1 | TRBV27 | . | CASSGTDYNEQFF | TGTGCCAGCAGCGGGACAGACTACAATGAGCAGTTCTTC
TRBD2 | TRBJ2-7 | TRBV27 | . | CASSRAGSYEQYF | TGTGCCAGCAGTAGAGCGGGGTCCTACGAGCAGTACTTC